A single T cell receptor beta chain is shown here with its context. What this receptor recognizes is not known. Within one base of it there is no much larger clone, and no base qualities were kept. TCRbeta CDR3 regions were amplified from genomic DNA using the immunoSEQ Assay, a bias-controlled multiplex PCR. The authors' analysis ran thus. Nucleated cell counts per sample were estimated from amplification of reference gene primers within the assay. To quantify the absolute abundance of each unique TCRbeta CDR3 rearrangement, sequence reads were collapsed and filtered. For each sample, productive Simpson clonality was calculated as the square root of Simpson's diversity index across productive rearrangements. TCRdb took this table from immuneACCESS and kept in-frame rearrangements with V and J called. Such tables lack part of the clones; where checked against another copy, unresolved V genes explain under half of the gap, and the rest is unexplained. The DNA gave D and trimming, while V, J and clone size come from that table. The table for this sample lists 140,000 or so clones; about 80% of them were counted only once. 3% to 3.5% of the sample goes to the ten largest clones.

The V and J ends are trimmed by 0 bases and 3 bases, leaving 11 bases between them. Based on the germline V gene, the CDR1 and CDR2 sequences are MNHEY and SVGAGI. The CDR3 starts with the cysteine, ends with the phenylalanine, and has 16 residues. Just the 48-base CDR3 DNA is kept, in frame starting at base 1. This record belongs to a study of blood T cell repertoires in COVID-19 (dated by TCRdb to the early 2020s). Turning to the overall study: Collaborator samples came from the United States, Italy and Spain and covered acute and convalescent phases of COVID-19. The prospective study material was composed of cDNA or gDNA derived from T cells, B-cell-depleted T cells, or PBMCs. Deeply sampled blood TCRbeta repertoires from subjects exposed to, actively infected with, or recovered from COVID-19 were included in the dataset. The repertoires were released in a freely available public database intended as a resource for research on the immune response to SARS-CoV-2. The samples were drawn from two sources: the first 160 participants of the ongoing ImmuneRACE study, and 1,254 subjects contributed by 6 global collaborators. A de-identified subject ID, COVID-19 status, age in years and sex were almost always included in the sample metadata. Where available, HLA class I and class II types were obtained from metadata supplied by the sample provider rather than from assay-based typing. Points the paper makes about the study in general: The quantity of clinical and demographic metadata differed by source and by participant and was supplied without curation.

Collaborating institutions collected whole blood in K2EDTA tubes following their own protocols. For TCRbeta analysis, collaborators shipped samples in one of three forms: frozen whole blood, isolated PBMCs, or DNA extracted from either of those sample types. Sequencing was done on a sample of peripheral blood. The TCR comes from a woman older than 75 with acute or convalescent COVID-19. The chain is encoded by TRBV6-5 joined to TRBJ1-4, with an unclear D gene assignment. The DNA sequence reads TGTGCCAGCAGTTACTCGTTAGGGAGATCTAATGAAAAACTGTTTTTT. Its coded protein is CASSYSLGRSNEKLFF.